The TCR delta chain under discussion was sequenced for a study of gamma-delta chains in newborns, infants, children (dated by TCRdb to about 2019). Background on the whole study: In the study title, it is stated that polyclonal expansion of innate gammadelta T cells is driven by microbial exposure immediately after birth. The study investigated how microbial exposure shaped innate gammadelta T cell populations in human newborns immediately after birth.

Measured from the cysteine to the phenylalanine, the CDR3 is 14 residues long. The DNA shown is the 42-base CDR3, in frame from base 1. The germline V gene gives CDR1 as GEAIGNYY and CDR2 as EKD. Instrument on record: Illumina MiSeq. TCRdb called clones from the public reads with CATT, and repeated DNA sequences were later combined into one row. Present in this sample are 15,000 or so delta-chain clones, 7.3% of which were seen just once. The top ten clones comprise around 24% of the sample. In regard to this clone: Its antigen is currently not known. For this DNA, TCRdb reports the protein of a much larger clone, which diverges at residue 12, most likely from a read error; the protein presented here is translated directly from the DNA. The sample contains more than one DNA sequence encoding this CDR3.

Sequenced: blood. This clonotype was sampled from a child who was a newborn, infant or young child, either healthy, febrile or measles-vaccinated (not recorded which). The sequence is built from TRDV2 and TRDJ2, and 12 bases in between align with TRDD3. The nucleotide sequence reads TGTGCCTGTGACGTACTGGGGGATACAGCACAACCCTTCTTT. The encoded protein is CACDVLGDTAQPFF.